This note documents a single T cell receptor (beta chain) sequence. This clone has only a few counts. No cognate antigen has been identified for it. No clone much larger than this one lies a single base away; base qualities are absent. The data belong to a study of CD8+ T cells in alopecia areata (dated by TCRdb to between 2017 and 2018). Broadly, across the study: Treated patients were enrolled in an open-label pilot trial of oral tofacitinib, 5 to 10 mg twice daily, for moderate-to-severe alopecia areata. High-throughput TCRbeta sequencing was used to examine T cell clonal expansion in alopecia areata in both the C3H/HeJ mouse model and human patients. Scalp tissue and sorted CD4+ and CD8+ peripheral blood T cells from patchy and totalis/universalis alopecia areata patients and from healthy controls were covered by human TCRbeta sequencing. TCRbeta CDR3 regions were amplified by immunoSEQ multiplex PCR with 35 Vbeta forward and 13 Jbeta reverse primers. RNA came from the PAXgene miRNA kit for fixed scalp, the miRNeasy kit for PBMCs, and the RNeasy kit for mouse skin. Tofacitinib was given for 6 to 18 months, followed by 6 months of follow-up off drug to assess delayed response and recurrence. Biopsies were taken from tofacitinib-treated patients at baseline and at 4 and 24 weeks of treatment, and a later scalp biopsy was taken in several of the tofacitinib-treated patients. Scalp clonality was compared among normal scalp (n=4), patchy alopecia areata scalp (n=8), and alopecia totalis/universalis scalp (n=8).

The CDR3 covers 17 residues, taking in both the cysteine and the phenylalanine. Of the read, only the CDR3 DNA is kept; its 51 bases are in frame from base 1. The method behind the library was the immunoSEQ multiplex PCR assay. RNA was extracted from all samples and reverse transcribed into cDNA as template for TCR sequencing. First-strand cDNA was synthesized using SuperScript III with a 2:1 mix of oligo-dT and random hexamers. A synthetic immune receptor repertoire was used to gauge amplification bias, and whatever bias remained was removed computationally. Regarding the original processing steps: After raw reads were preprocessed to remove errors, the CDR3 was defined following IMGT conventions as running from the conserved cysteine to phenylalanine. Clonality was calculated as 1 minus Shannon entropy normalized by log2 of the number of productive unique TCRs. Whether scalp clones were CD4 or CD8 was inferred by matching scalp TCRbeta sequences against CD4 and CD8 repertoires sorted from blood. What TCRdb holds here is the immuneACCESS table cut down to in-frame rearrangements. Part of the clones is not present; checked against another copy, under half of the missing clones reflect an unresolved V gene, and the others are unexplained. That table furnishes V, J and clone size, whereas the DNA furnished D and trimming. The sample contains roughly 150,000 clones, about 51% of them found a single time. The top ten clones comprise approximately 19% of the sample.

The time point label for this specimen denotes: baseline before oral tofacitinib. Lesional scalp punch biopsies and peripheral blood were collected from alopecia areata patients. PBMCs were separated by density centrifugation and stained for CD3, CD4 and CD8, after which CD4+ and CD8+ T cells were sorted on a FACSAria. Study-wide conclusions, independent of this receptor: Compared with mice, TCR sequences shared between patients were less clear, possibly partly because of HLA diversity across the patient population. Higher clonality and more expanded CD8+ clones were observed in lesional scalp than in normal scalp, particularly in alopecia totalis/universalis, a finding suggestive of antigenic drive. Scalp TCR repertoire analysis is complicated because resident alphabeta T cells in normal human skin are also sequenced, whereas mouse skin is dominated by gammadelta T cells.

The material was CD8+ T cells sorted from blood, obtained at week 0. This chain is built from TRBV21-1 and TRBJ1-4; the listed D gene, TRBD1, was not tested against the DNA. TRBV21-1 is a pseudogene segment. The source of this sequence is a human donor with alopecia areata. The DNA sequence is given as TGTGCCAGCAGCAAACCAGAGGACAGCGTTATGGATGAAAAACTGTTTTTT. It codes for CASSKPEDSVMDEKLFF.